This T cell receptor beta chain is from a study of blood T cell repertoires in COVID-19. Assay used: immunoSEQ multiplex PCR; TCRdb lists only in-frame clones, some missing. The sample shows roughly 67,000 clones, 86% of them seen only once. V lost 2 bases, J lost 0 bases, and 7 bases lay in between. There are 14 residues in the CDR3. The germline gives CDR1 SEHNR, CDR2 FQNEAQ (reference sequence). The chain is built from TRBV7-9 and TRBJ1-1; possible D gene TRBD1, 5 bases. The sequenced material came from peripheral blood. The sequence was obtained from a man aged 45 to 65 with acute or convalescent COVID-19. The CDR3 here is CASSLQGMNTEAFF. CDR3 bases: TGTGCCAGCAGCTTACAGGGCATGAACACTGAAGCTTTCTTT.